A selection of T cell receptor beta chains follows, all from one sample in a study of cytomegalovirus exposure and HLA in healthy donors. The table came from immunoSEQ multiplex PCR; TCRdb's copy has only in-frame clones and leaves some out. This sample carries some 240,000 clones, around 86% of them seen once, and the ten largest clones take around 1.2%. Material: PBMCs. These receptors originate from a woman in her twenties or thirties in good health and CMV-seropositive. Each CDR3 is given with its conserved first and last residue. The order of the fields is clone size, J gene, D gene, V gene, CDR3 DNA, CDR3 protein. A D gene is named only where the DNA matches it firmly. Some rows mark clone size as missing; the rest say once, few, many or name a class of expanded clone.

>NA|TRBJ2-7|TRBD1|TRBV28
TGTGCCAGCAGTTACGCGGGACAGGGTGCCTACGAGCAGTACTTC
CASSYAGQGAYEQYF
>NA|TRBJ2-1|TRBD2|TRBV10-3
TGTGCCATCAGTGAACTAGCGGGCCACAATGAGCAGTTCTTC
CAISELAGHNEQFF
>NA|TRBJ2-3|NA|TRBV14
TGTGCCAGCAGCCAAGGGGAGAAAGCTTACACAGATACGCAGTATTTT
CASSQGEKAYTDTQYF
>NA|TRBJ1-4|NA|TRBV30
TGTGCCGAAAAGGGGGACGGTAATGAAAAACTGTTTTTT
CAEKGDGNEKLFF
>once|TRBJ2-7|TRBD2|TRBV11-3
TGTGCCAGCAGCTTATTTCGCGGGAGCTCAAACGAGCAGTACTTC
CASSLFRGSSNEQYF
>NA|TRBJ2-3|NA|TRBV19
TGTGCCAGTAGTAATCGAGGTACGCAGTATTTT
CASSNRGTQYF
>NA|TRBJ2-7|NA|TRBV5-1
TGCGCCAGCAGCTTGGGGTCACTCTACGAGCAGTACTTC
CASSLGSLYEQYF
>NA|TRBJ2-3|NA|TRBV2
TGTGCCAGCAGTCCCAGACAGGCCACAGATACGCAGTATTTT
CASSPRQATDTQYF
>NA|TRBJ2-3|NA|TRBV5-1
TGCGCCAGCAGCTTGATCGCGGGGGCGCGAACAGATACGCAGTATTTT
CASSLIAGARTDTQYF
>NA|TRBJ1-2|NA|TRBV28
TGTGCCAGCAGTTTATGGCTATATGGCTACACCTTC
CASSLWLYGYTF
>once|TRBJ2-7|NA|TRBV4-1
TGCGCCAGCAGCCAAGCAGCGGGTACGGCCTCCTACGAGCAGTACTTC
CASSQAAGTASYEQYF
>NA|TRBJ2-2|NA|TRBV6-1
TGTGCCAGCAGTGATCTATACACCGGGGAGCTGTTTTTT
CASSDLYTGELFF
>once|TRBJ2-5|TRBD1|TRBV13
TGTGCCAGCAGCACACACGACAGGGGGAGGCAAGAGACCCAGTACTTC
CASSTHDRGRQETQYF
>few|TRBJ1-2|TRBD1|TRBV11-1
TGTGCCAGCAGCTTACAGGGGGACTATGGCTACACCTTC
CASSLQGDYGYTF
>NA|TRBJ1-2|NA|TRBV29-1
TGCAGCGTTTCAGGGAGGGTGAACTATGGCTACACCTTC
CSVSGRVNYGYTF
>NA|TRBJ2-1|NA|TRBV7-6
TGTGCCAGCAGCTTAGAGGCGGCGTACAATGAGCAGTTCTTC
CASSLEAAYNEQFF
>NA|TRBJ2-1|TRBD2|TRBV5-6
TGTGCCAGCAGCTTGGGGCTGGCGGGAGGGCTTAATGAGCAGTTCTTC
CASSLGLAGGLNEQFF
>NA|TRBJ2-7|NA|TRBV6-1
TGTGCCAGCAGCGGGCGGGGAAGCTCCTACGAGCAGTACTTC
CASSGRGSSYEQYF
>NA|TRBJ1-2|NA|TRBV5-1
TGCGCCAGCAGCCCCTCAGGGCAGGGGTCTGGCTACACCTTC
CASSPSGQGSGYTF
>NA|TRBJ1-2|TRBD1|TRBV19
TGTGCCAGTAGCGGACAGGGCATTAACTATGGCTACACCTTC
CASSGQGINYGYTF
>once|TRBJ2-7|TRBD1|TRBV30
TGTGCCTGGAATAGGCAGGGGGAAAGGATAGACCCCTACGAGCAGTACTTC
CAWNRQGERIDPYEQYF
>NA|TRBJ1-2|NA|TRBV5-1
TGCGCCAGCAGCTTGGGTCCGGTGCAGGGGTACTATGGCTACACCTTC
CASSLGPVQGYYGYTF
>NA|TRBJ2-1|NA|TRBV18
TGTGCCAGCTCACCACGATACGGCGGGTCCTACAATGAGCAGTTCTTC
CASSPRYGGSYNEQFF
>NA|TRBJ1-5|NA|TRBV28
TGTGCCAGCAGTACACAGCCATACCAGCCCCAGCATTTT
CASSTQPYQPQHF
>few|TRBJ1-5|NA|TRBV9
TGTGCCAGCTCCGACAGAAATCAGCCCCAGCATTTT
CASSDRNQPQHF
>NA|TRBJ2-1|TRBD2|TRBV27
TGTGCCAGCAAGGCGTTAGCGGGAGTGTCGGAGTACAATGAGCAGTTCTTC
CASKALAGVSEYNEQFF
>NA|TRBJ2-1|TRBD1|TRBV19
TGTGCCAGTAGTACCTCTAGGGTGACAGGGCGCTCCTACAATGAGCAGTTCTTC
CASSTSRVTGRSYNEQFF
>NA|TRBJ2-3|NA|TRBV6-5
TGTGCCAGCGGGAAAAGACAGAGTCACACAGATACGCAGTATTTT
CASGKRQSHTDTQYF
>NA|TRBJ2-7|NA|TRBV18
TGTGCCAGCTCACCAGGTGGGGGCCTATACGAGCAGTACTTC
CASSPGGGLYEQYF
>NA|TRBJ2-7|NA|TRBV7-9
TGTGCCAGCAGCTTAAGTAGAGGACTGGACTACGAGCAGTACTTC
CASSLSRGLDYEQYF
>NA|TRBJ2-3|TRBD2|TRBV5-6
TGTGCCAGCAGTAGGGACTATAGGGCAGATACGCAGTATTTT
CASSRDYRADTQYF
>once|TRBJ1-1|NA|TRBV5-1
TGCGCCAGCAGCTTGGTTCGGGGAATGAACACTGAAGCTTTCTTT
CASSLVRGMNTEAFF
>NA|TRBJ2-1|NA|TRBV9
TGTGCCAGCAGCCCCCAGACAGGAGTCGTCTCCTACAATGAGCAGTTCTTC
CASSPQTGVVSYNEQFF
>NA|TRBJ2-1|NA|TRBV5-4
TGTGCCAGCAGCTCACTAGCAGTCGAGCAGTTCTTC
CASSSLAVEQFF
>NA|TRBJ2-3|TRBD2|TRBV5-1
TGCGCCAGCAGCTTGCCGGGACTAGCGGGAGGCACAGATACGCAGTATTTT
CASSLPGLAGGTDTQYF
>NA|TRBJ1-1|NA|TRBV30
TGTGCCTGGAGTGCAGCGGGGGGAACTGAAGCTTTCTTT
CAWSAAGGTEAFF
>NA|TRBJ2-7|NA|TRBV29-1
TGCAGCGTTGGGGGGGGCTACTTC
CSVGGGYF
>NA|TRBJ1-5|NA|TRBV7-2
TGTGCCAGCAGCTCCTTTTATAGCAATCAGCCCCAGCATTTT
CASSSFYSNQPQHF
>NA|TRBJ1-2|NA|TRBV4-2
TGTGCCAGCAGCCAAGCTGACCAAACAGGGACTAACTATGGCTACACCTTC
CASSQADQTGTNYGYTF
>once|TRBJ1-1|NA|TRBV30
TGTGCCTGGAAGGTCGGAGTTGAAGCTTTCTTT
CAWKVGVEAFF
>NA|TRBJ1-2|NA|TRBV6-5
TGTGCCAGCAGTTTTGGCAGTAACTATGGCTACACCTTC
CASSFGSNYGYTF
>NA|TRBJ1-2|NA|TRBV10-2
TGCGCCACCCAAAAGATGGAATTTGACTATGATGGCTACACCTTC
CATQKMEFDYDGYTF
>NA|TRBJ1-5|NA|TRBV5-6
TGTGCCAGCAGCCTAGGACAGACTAATAGCAATCAGCCCCAGCATTTT
CASSLGQTNSNQPQHF
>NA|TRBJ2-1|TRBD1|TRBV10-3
TGTGCCAACGGACAGGGTTCAAATGAGCAGTTCTTC
CANGQGSNEQFF
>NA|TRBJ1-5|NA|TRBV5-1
TGCGCCAGCAGCTTACAGGGCAATCAGCCCCAGCATTTT
CASSLQGNQPQHF
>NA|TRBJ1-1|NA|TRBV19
TGTGCCAGTAGTATGGACGGGAGGGGATGGGTGAACACTGAAGCTTTCTTT
CASSMDGRGWVNTEAFF
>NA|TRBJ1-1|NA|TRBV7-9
TGTGCCAGCAGCTTAGTAAACGGGGATACTGAAGCTTTCTTT
CASSLVNGDTEAFF
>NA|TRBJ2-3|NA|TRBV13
TGTGCCAGCAGCGGTCGCTTAACCCGGGACTTCCGCACAGATACGCAGTATTTT
CASSGRLTRDFRTDTQYF
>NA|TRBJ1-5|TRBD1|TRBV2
TGTGCCAGCAGCGACAGGGGGAGCAATCAGCCCCAGCATTTT
CASSDRGSNQPQHF
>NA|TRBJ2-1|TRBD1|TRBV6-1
TGTGCCAGCAGTGAAGCAGGGGACAGCTATGAGCAGTTCTTC
CASSEAGDSYEQFF
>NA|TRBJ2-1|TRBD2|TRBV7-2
TGTGCCAGCCTTGGGTGGACTAGCCCCCCTGAGCAGTTCTTC
CASLGWTSPPEQFF
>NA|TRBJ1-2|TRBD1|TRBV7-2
TGTGCCAGCAGCTTAGACGGACAGGCCACAGGCCGCTACACCTTC
CASSLDGQATGRYTF
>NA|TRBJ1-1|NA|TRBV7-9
TGTGCCAGCAGCTCCACCGGACTGCTGAACACTGAAGCTTTCTTT
CASSSTGLLNTEAFF
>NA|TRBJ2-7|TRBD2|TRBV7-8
TGTGCCAGCAGCTCGGGGGGGGGAGCCGTGTCCGAGCAGTACTTC
CASSSGGGAVSEQYF
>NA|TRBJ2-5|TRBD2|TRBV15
TGTGCCACCAGCAGAACTAGCGGACGGGAGACCCAGTACTTC
CATSRTSGRETQYF
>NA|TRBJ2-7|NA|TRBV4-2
TGTGCCAGCGGCCGGGTAGGGACAAGCTCCTACGAGCAGTACTTC
CASGRVGTSSYEQYF
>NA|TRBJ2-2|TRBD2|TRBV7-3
TGTGCCAGCAGTTTAGGGGGACTAGCGGGATCTCCCACCGGGGAGCTGTTTTTT
CASSLGGLAGSPTGELFF
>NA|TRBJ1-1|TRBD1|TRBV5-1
TGCGCCAGCTCGACAGGGGACACTGAAGCTTTCTTT
CASSTGDTEAFF
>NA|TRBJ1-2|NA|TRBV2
TGTGCCAGCAGTGAAGACCAGGGGTCCGTCTATGGCTACACCTTC
CASSEDQGSVYGYTF
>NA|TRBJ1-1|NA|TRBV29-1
TGCAGCGTTGCCCCCAGGGAGCGGGGGAACACTGAAGCTTTCTTT
CSVAPRERGNTEAFF